A single sample gave rise to the 22 T cell receptor beta chains below, sequenced in a study of blood T cell repertoires in COVID-19. Measured with immunoSEQ multiplex PCR; TCRdb has only the in-frame clones, and not every one. The sample yields tens of thousands of clones, over 75% seen once. Sequenced input: peripheral blood. The receptors shown here come from a human donor in a cohort sampled during active COVID-19.

This clone was observed a handful of times. The chain couples TRBV27 to TRBJ1-5; weak D call: TRBD1 (6 bases). Germline V gives CDR1 MNHEY, CDR2 SMNVEV (reference sequence). This CDR3 is 12 amino acids long. The V gene lost 6 bases and the J gene lost 6 bases, with 9 bases spanning the gap. CDR3 sequence reads: CASRQGGQPQHF. The CDR3 nucleotides read TGTGCCAGCAGACAAGGGGGTCAGCCCCAGCATTTT.

V and J are TRBV28 and TRBJ2-4, with TRBD2 matching 9 bases. CDR3 length: 14 amino acids. V gave up 6 bases and J gave up 0 bases; unmatched junction bases: 0. Germline values: CDR1 MDHEN, CDR2 SYDVKM. The CDR3 sequence is CASRAGGAKNIQYF. Written as DNA, the CDR3 is TGTGCCAGCAGAGCGGGGGGAGCCAAAAACATTCAGTACTTC.

The chain links TRBV27 to TRBJ2-7; 10 bases line up with TRBD2. V lost 1 base and J lost 5; bases outside the gene matches: 11. The CDR3 runs to 17 residues. Germline assignment: CDR1 MNHEY and CDR2 SMNVEV (reference sequence). The CDR3, as DNA: TGTGCCAGCAGTTTATTCGGGCTAGCGGGAGTCCGCCACGAGCAGTACTTC. Amino acid sequence: CASSLFGLAGVRHEQYF.

This clone was observed once. The chain links TRBV28 to TRBJ1-1; TRBD1 might be the D (5 bases). Looked up from germline, CDR1 is MDHEN and CDR2 is SYDVKM. The CDR3 spans 13 residues. V lost 6 bases and J 0 bases, leaving 8 bases between the germline ends. DNA of the CDR3: TGTGCCAGCAGAGGGGCAGTGAACACTGAAGCTTTCTTT. Protein product: CASRGAVNTEAFF.

The genes are TRBV19 and TRBJ2-5, with 7 bases aligning to TRBD2. From germline, CDR1 is LNHDA and CDR2 SQIVND (reference sequence). This CDR3 spans 16 amino acids. After removal of 1 base from V and 1 base from J, the junction contained 6 bases not matched to a gene. The CDR3 region is CASSIAGGTPQETQYF. The DNA for the CDR3 is TGTGCCAGTAGTATAGCGGGAGGAACCCCCCAAGAGACCCAGTACTTC.

This clone was counted a single time. The V and J genes are TRBV3-1 (or the pseudogene TRBV3-2) and TRBJ2-7; D perhaps matches TRBD2 (6 bases). V lost 4 bases and J 2 bases, leaving 12 bases between the germline ends. CDR1 and CDR2 (germline): LGHDT, YNNKEL (reference sequence). The CDR3 loop spans 14 amino acids. CDR3 DNA sequence: TGTGCCAGCAGCCGCACCGGGACTGCCTACGAGCAGTACTTC. Translation gives CASSRTGTAYEQYF.

This clone was observed a handful of times. This chain uses TRBV9 with TRBJ1-1; no clear D gene. Germline CDR1 and CDR2: SGDLS and YYNGEE. Trimming stripped 0 bases from V and 11 bases from J, with 14 bases between. This CDR3 spans 13 amino acids. CDR3 DNA: TGTGCCAGCAGCGTAGTGGCAGCGGGTGCGGCTTTCTTT. Translation: CASSVVAAGAAFF. The full variable domain, in which reference TRBV9 and TRBJ1-1 provide the parts outside the CDR3, is DSGVTQTPKHLITATGQRVTLRCSPRSGDLSVYWYQQSLDQGLQFLIQYYNGEERAKGNILERFSAQQFPDLHSELNLSSLELGDSALYFCASSVVAAGAAFFGQGTRLTVV.

The V and J genes are TRBV27 and TRBJ2-1; 9 bases are a match to TRBD1. The germline V gene encodes CDR1 MNHEY and CDR2 SMNVEV (reference sequence). CDR3 size: 15 residues. Trimming took 5 bases from V and 7 from J; bases not matched to a gene: 9. This CDR3 reads CASSAWTGAFNEQFF. In DNA form, the CDR3 reads TGTGCCAGCAGTGCGTGGACAGGGGCGTTTAATGAGCAGTTCTTC.

The gene calls are TRBV9 and TRBJ2-4; 11 nucleotides align to TRBD2. Trimming removed 3 bases from V and 1 base from J; junction bases left unmatched: 3. The CDR3 has 16 amino acids. CDR1 and CDR2 from the germline V gene are SGDLS and YYNGEE. DNA of the CDR3: TGTGCCAGCAGCGGCCGGACTAGCGGGGCCAAAAACATTCAGTACTTC. Its protein is CASSGRTSGAKNIQYF. The full variable domain, completed using reference TRBV9 and TRBJ2-4, is DSGVTQTPKHLITATGQRVTLRCSPRSGDLSVYWYQQSLDQGLQFLIQYYNGEERAKGNILERFSAQQFPDLHSELNLSSLELGDSALYFCASSGRTSGAKNIQYFGAGTRLSVL.

V and J are TRBV3-1 (or the pseudogene TRBV3-2) and TRBJ2-5, with TRBD2 identical over 11 bases. The V gene end was trimmed by 4 bases and the J gene end by 3 bases; junction bases not matched to a gene: 7. The CDR3 totals 16 residues. Germline assignment: CDR1 LGHDT and CDR2 YNNKEL (reference sequence). The CDR3: CASSPVLAGAEETQYF. As DNA, the CDR3 is TGTGCCAGCAGCCCTGTACTAGCGGGGGCGGAAGAGACCCAGTACTTC.

The V gene is TRBV29-1, the J gene TRBJ2-7; TRBD2 agrees at 12 bases. Per germline, CDR1 SQVTM and CDR2 ANQGSEA. This CDR3 comprises 14 residues. V was clipped by 6 bases and J by 7 bases; unmatched bases: 10. CDR3 sequence (DNA): TGCAGCGTCGATAGACTAGCGGGGGATAGGGAGCAGTACTTC. It is translated as CSVDRLAGDREQYF.

The chain recombines TRBV5-1 with TRBJ1-4; possibly TRBD1 for D (6 bases). This CDR3 spans 18 amino acids. The V gene's germline CDR1 is SGHRS and CDR2 YFSETQ. V was trimmed by 6 bases and J by 3 bases, leaving 24 bases between them. The DNA for the CDR3 is TGCGCCAGCACCCCCCGCGGACAGACAACTGCATCTAATGAAAAACTGTTTTTT. Residues: CASTPRGQTTASNEKLFF.

This chain connects TRBV7-9 to TRBJ1-6; no clear D. CDR3 length: 14 amino acids. The germline CDR1 and CDR2 sequences are SEHNR and FQNEAQ (reference sequence). V gave up 7 bases and J gave up 13 bases, with 20 bases separating them. CDR3 sequence (DNA): TGTGCCAGCATCTCCATCCGGTCCCCTTTTCCCCTCCACTTT. It encodes CASISIRSPFPLHF.

This clone was seen just once. The chain couples TRBV29-1 to TRBJ2-3; 10 bases fit TRBD1. Trimming removed 5 bases from V and 2 bases from J; junction bases left unmatched: 7. Germline loops: CDR1 SQVTM, CDR2 ANQGSEA. This CDR3 has 15 residues. CDR3 in amino acids: CSVPLDRGPTDTQYF. In DNA, the CDR3 is TGCAGCGTTCCCTTAGACAGGGGGCCCACAGATACGCAGTATTTT.

The chain recombines TRBV7-3 with TRBJ2-7; 12 bases line up with TRBD2. The CDR3 is made up of 15 amino acids. The germline gives CDR1 SGHTA, CDR2 FQGTGA. V lost 5 bases to trimming and J lost 4 bases; unmatched junction nucleotides: 6. CDR3 amino acids: CASSPRLAGVYEQYF. The CDR3, as DNA: TGTGCCAGCAGCCCCCGACTAGCGGGAGTGTACGAGCAGTACTTC.

V gene TRBV11-2 combines with J gene TRBJ2-2, with D unclear. V was pared by 0 bases and J by 5 bases, with 4 bases between. Germline assignment: CDR1 SGHAT and CDR2 FQNNGV. The CDR3 runs 13 residues. CDR3 coding DNA: TGTGCCAGCAGCTTAGATCGGACCGGGGAGCTGTTTTTT. Its protein is CASSLDRTGELFF.

The rearrangement uses TRBV6-5 and TRBJ2-5; D is possibly TRBD2 (6 bases). The germline gives CDR1 MNHEY, CDR2 SVGAGI. This CDR3 has 14 amino acids. V was trimmed by 0 bases and J by 7 bases, leaving 12 bases between them. The CDR3 sequence: CASSYSRGNGTQYF. In DNA form, the CDR3 reads TGTGCCAGCAGTTACTCGCGGGGCAACGGGACCCAGTACTTC.

The chain recombines TRBV11-2 with TRBJ2-7; D possibly corresponds to TRBD2 (5 bases). The CDR3 has 14 residues. CDR1 SGHAT and CDR2 FQNNGV come from the germline V gene. Trimming shortened V by 2 bases and J by 3 bases, and 11 bases separated the two germline ends. DNA for the CDR3: TGTGCCAGCAGCTTAAACACCGGGAACTACGAGCAGTACTTC. Translated: CASSLNTGNYEQYF.

The chain couples TRBV4-3 to TRBJ2-2; 16 bases align to TRBD2. Trimming at V came to 4 bases and at J to 6 bases, leaving 5 bases not matched to a gene. Germline CDR1 is LGHNA and CDR2 is YSLEER. This CDR3 region has 17 residues. CDR3 in DNA: TGCGCCAGCAGCCCGGGACTAGCGGGAGGGCTCGCCGGGGAGCTGTTTTTT. It is translated as CASSPGLAGGLAGELFF.

The V gene is TRBV19, the J gene TRBJ2-5, with 7 bases aligning to TRBD2. CDR1 is LNHDA and CDR2 is SQIVND in the germline V gene (reference sequence). With V trimmed by 5 bases and J by 5 bases, 11 bases remained unmatched. The CDR3 runs to 15 residues. The CDR3 region has the DNA TGTGCCAGTAGTCAACCCCGACGGGGAGGGGAGACCCAGTACTTC. Protein sequence: CASSQPRRGGETQYF.

The rearrangement links TRBV18 to TRBJ2-1; 14 bases agree with TRBD2. The CDR3 extends over 15 amino acids. Germline V gene lookup returns CDR1 KGHSH and CDR2 LQKENI. The V segment lost 4 bases and the J segment 9 bases; nucleotides outside the gene matches: 5. CDR3 sequence (DNA): TGTGCCAGCTCACAGGGACTAGCGGGAGTGAGTGAGCAGTTCTTC. Translated: CASSQGLAGVSEQFF.

This clone is a singleton in its sample. The chain is built from TRBV10-3 and TRBJ2-1, with 9 nucleotides matching TRBD2. CDR1 and CDR2 from the germline V gene are ENHRY and SYGVKD. The CDR3 totals 14 residues. The trim removed 2 bases at V and 10 bases at J, leaving 6 bases unmatched. The CDR3: CAISETGTSREQFF. For the CDR3, the DNA is TGTGCCATCAGTGAGACCGGGACTAGCAGGGAGCAGTTCTTC.